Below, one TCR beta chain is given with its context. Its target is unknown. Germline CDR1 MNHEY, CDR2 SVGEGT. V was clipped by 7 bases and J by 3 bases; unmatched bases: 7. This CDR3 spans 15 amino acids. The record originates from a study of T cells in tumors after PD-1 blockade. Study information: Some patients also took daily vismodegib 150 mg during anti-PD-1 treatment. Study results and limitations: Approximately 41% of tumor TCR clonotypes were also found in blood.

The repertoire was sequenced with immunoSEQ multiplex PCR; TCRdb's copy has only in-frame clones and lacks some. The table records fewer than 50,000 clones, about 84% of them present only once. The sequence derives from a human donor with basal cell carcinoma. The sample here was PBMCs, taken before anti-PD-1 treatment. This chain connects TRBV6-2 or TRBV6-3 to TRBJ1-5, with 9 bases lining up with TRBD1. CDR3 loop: CASTPGQGNNQPQHF. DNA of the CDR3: TGTGCCAGCACCCCGGGACAGGGTAACAATCAGCCCCAGCATTTT.